This is a list of T cell receptor beta chains from one sample in a study of shared clonotypes between healthy human individuals. Generated by immunoSEQ multiplex PCR, the TCRdb table keeps only in-frame clones and is missing some. The table records around 560,000 clones, around 95% of them present only once. Sequencing was done on a sample of naive CD8+ T cells sorted from blood. The receptors were gathered from a woman younger than 45 in good health. Both conserved end residues are part of each CDR3. Each record gives: V gene, CDR3 length, D gene, clone size, J gene, CDR3 DNA, CDR3 protein. A D gene is named only where the DNA matches it firmly. Some rows have no size entry. The others give once, few or many, or a class for an expanded clone.

V gene: TRBV11-3; CDR3 length: 19; D gene: TRBD2; clone size: -; J gene: TRBJ2-3; CDR3 DNA: TGTGCCAGCAGCTGCTCCCCGCCGACTAGCGGGAGACGAACAGATACGCAGTATTTT; CDR3 protein: CASSCSPPTSGRRTDTQYF
V gene: TRBV28; CDR3 length: 14; D gene: -; clone size: -; J gene: TRBJ1-5; CDR3 DNA: TGTGCCAGTGGGGCAGGGATTAGCAATCAGCCCCAGCATTTT; CDR3 protein: CASGAGISNQPQHF
V gene: TRBV7-9; CDR3 length: 14; D gene: TRBD1; clone size: -; J gene: TRBJ1-2; CDR3 DNA: TGTGCCAGCAGCTCAGTAGGACAGGGCGAGGGCTACACCTTC; CDR3 protein: CASSSVGQGEGYTF
V gene: TRBV10-3; CDR3 length: 13; D gene: -; clone size: -; J gene: TRBJ2-7; CDR3 DNA: TGTGCCTTCATGGGGGGGCGTTCCTACGAGCAGTACTTC; CDR3 protein: CAFMGGRSYEQYF
V gene: TRBV7-6; CDR3 length: 14; D gene: -; clone size: -; J gene: TRBJ2-1; CDR3 DNA: TGTGCCAGCAGCTTAGGGGCTCCCGCGTATGAGCAGTTCTTC; CDR3 protein: CASSLGAPAYEQFF
V gene: TRBV27; CDR3 length: 16; D gene: -; clone size: -; J gene: TRBJ2-7; CDR3 DNA: TGTGCCAGCAGTTTCATGCTTCAGGGCAGCCCCTACGAGCAGTACTTC; CDR3 protein: CASSFMLQGSPYEQYF
V gene: TRBV28; CDR3 length: 16; D gene: -; clone size: -; J gene: TRBJ2-7; CDR3 DNA: TGTGCCAGCAGCCCTATTGAAGACCCCTCCTACGATGGGCAGTACTTC; CDR3 protein: CASSPIEDPSYDGQYF
V gene: TRBV9; CDR3 length: 13; D gene: -; clone size: -; J gene: TRBJ1-1; CDR3 DNA: TGTGCCAGCGCACAGACAGGGAACACTGAAGCTTTCTTT; CDR3 protein: CASAQTGNTEAFF
V gene: TRBV29-1; CDR3 length: 12; D gene: -; clone size: -; J gene: TRBJ1-1; CDR3 DNA: TGCAGCGTTGAAGACGGAGGCACTGAAGCTTTCTTT; CDR3 protein: CSVEDGGTEAFF
V gene: TRBV27; CDR3 length: 14; D gene: -; clone size: -; J gene: TRBJ2-7; CDR3 DNA: TGTGCCAGCAGTTTCTCAGGGGCGGCTTACGAGCAGTACTTC; CDR3 protein: CASSFSGAAYEQYF
V gene: TRBV5-6; CDR3 length: 12; D gene: -; clone size: -; J gene: TRBJ2-1; CDR3 DNA: TGTGCCAGCAGCTTGGGACTAGGTGAGCAGTTCTTC; CDR3 protein: CASSLGLGEQFF
V gene: TRBV29-1; CDR3 length: 15; D gene: -; clone size: -; J gene: TRBJ2-1; CDR3 DNA: TGCAGCGTTGAAGTCGGACGGACTTGGGACAATGAGCAGTTCTTC; CDR3 protein: CSVEVGRTWDNEQFF
V gene: TRBV7-3; CDR3 length: 16; D gene: -; clone size: -; J gene: TRBJ1-2; CDR3 DNA: TGTGCCAGCAGCTTAACGGGTGGAGGTGTTAACTATGGCTACACCTTC; CDR3 protein: CASSLTGGGVNYGYTF
V gene: TRBV27; CDR3 length: 14; D gene: TRBD2; clone size: -; J gene: TRBJ2-5; CDR3 DNA: TGTGCCAGCAGTTTAATAAGCGGGAAAGAGACCCAGTACTTC; CDR3 protein: CASSLISGKETQYF
V gene: TRBV19; CDR3 length: 15; D gene: -; clone size: -; J gene: TRBJ1-5; CDR3 DNA: TGTGCCAGTAGTCCCGGGAGACATAGCAATCAGCCCCAGCATTTT; CDR3 protein: CASSPGRHSNQPQHF
V gene: TRBV19; CDR3 length: 15; D gene: -; clone size: -; J gene: TRBJ2-7; CDR3 DNA: TGTGCCAGTAGTATTTGGGGAGGGGGCTCCTACGAGCAGTACTTC; CDR3 protein: CASSIWGGGSYEQYF
V gene: TRBV2; CDR3 length: 14; D gene: TRBD1; clone size: -; J gene: TRBJ1-1; CDR3 DNA: TGTGCCAGTTCGCGTACAGGGGGCTACACTGAAGCTTTCTTT; CDR3 protein: CASSRTGGYTEAFF
V gene: TRBV27; CDR3 length: 12; D gene: -; clone size: -; J gene: TRBJ1-1; CDR3 DNA: TGTGCCAGCAGTTTACCGGGTACTGAAGCTTTCTTT; CDR3 protein: CASSLPGTEAFF
V gene: TRBV6-1; CDR3 length: 15; D gene: -; clone size: -; J gene: TRBJ1-4; CDR3 DNA: TGTGCCAGCAGTGAGCAGGAGGGGATTAATGAAAAACTGTTTTTT; CDR3 protein: CASSEQEGINEKLFF
V gene: TRBV9; CDR3 length: 17; D gene: TRBD2; clone size: -; J gene: TRBJ2-2; CDR3 DNA: TGTGCCAGCAGCGGCCGACTAGCGGGAGAGGATACCGGGGAGCTGTTTTTT; CDR3 protein: CASSGRLAGEDTGELFF
V gene: TRBV10-3; CDR3 length: 13; D gene: -; clone size: -; J gene: TRBJ2-7; CDR3 DNA: TGTGCCATCAGTGTGGGCGGAGACTGGGAGCAGTACTTC; CDR3 protein: CAISVGGDWEQYF
V gene: TRBV7-6; CDR3 length: 15; D gene: -; clone size: -; J gene: TRBJ2-7; CDR3 DNA: TGTGCCAGCAGCTTATTTCGTGGGGACTTAGTCGAGCAGTACTTC; CDR3 protein: CASSLFRGDLVEQYF
V gene: TRBV6-4; CDR3 length: 17; D gene: -; clone size: -; J gene: TRBJ2-7; CDR3 DNA: TGTGCCAGCAGTGGAGGGTACAGGGATTATGACACCTACGAGCAGTACTTC; CDR3 protein: CASSGGYRDYDTYEQYF
V gene: TRBV10-3; CDR3 length: 16; D gene: TRBD1; clone size: once; J gene: TRBJ2-7; CDR3 DNA: TGTGCCATCAGTGAGTCATTCGGACAGGGGGCGCATGAGCAGTACTTC; CDR3 protein: CAISESFGQGAHEQYF
V gene: TRBV7-9; CDR3 length: 12; D gene: -; clone size: -; J gene: TRBJ1-5; CDR3 DNA: TGTGCCAGCCGAGGAGGGGATCAGCCCCAGCATTTT; CDR3 protein: CASRGGDQPQHF
V gene: TRBV2; CDR3 length: 13; D gene: -; clone size: -; J gene: TRBJ2-7; CDR3 DNA: TGTGCCAGCAGCGAAACGTTCTCCTACGAGCAGTACTTC; CDR3 protein: CASSETFSYEQYF
V gene: TRBV6-5; CDR3 length: 16; D gene: TRBD1; clone size: -; J gene: TRBJ1-1; CDR3 DNA: TGTGCCAGCAGTTACTCCAGGGGGTTCATGAACACTGAAGCTTTCTTT; CDR3 protein: CASSYSRGFMNTEAFF
V gene: TRBV4-2; CDR3 length: 14; D gene: -; clone size: -; J gene: TRBJ2-7; CDR3 DNA: TGTGCCAGCAGCCCCAGGGTAGGGGCCTACGAGCAGTACTTC; CDR3 protein: CASSPRVGAYEQYF
V gene: TRBV14; CDR3 length: 16; D gene: TRBD2; clone size: -; J gene: TRBJ2-7; CDR3 DNA: TGTGCCAGCAGCCAAGTTAGGGGACTAGGTCCCTACGAGCAGTACTTC; CDR3 protein: CASSQVRGLGPYEQYF
V gene: TRBV2; CDR3 length: 12; D gene: -; clone size: -; J gene: TRBJ2-7; CDR3 DNA: TGTGCCAGCAGGCGACTAGCCTACGAGCAGTACTTC; CDR3 protein: CASRRLAYEQYF
V gene: TRBV5-6; CDR3 length: 15; D gene: -; clone size: -; J gene: TRBJ1-1; CDR3 DNA: TGTGCCAGCAGCTCGCTTGCGGGGTGGGACACTGAAGCTTTCTTT; CDR3 protein: CASSSLAGWDTEAFF
V gene: TRBV5-6; CDR3 length: 11; D gene: -; clone size: -; J gene: TRBJ1-3; CDR3 DNA: TGTGCCAGCAGCGCTGGGGACACCATATATTTT; CDR3 protein: CASSAGDTIYF
V gene: TRBV7-8; CDR3 length: 14; D gene: TRBD1; clone size: -; J gene: TRBJ1-3; CDR3 DNA: TGTGCCAGCAGCGGACAGGGCTCTGGAAACACCATATATTTT; CDR3 protein: CASSGQGSGNTIYF
V gene: TRBV13; CDR3 length: 15; D gene: TRBD2; clone size: -; J gene: TRBJ2-5; CDR3 DNA: TGTGCCAGCAGCTCGACTAGCGGGCCGGGAGGAGAGCAGTACTTC; CDR3 protein: CASSSTSGPGGEQYF
V gene: TRBV28; CDR3 length: 18; D gene: -; clone size: -; J gene: TRBJ2-7; CDR3 DNA: TGTGCCAGTGGGGGAGGGAGTCAGGGGTACCAATCAAGGCTCGAGCAGTACTTC; CDR3 protein: CASGGGSQGYQSRLEQYF
V gene: TRBV5-6; CDR3 length: 16; D gene: TRBD2; clone size: once; J gene: TRBJ2-3; CDR3 DNA: TGTGCCAGCAGCTCCAGGACTAGCGGTACTTTTAATACGCAGTATTTT; CDR3 protein: CASSSRTSGTFNTQYF
V gene: TRBV13; CDR3 length: 15; D gene: -; clone size: -; J gene: TRBJ2-7; CDR3 DNA: TGTGCCAGCAGCCACACCGTTGGCGGGACCTACGAGCAGTACTTC; CDR3 protein: CASSHTVGGTYEQYF
V gene: TRBV7-6; CDR3 length: 17; D gene: TRBD1; clone size: -; J gene: TRBJ1-3; CDR3 DNA: TGTGCCAGCAGCTTAGCCTTCAGGGGGCTGGCTGGAAACACCATATATTTT; CDR3 protein: CASSLAFRGLAGNTIYF
V gene: TRBV19; CDR3 length: 13; D gene: -; clone size: -; J gene: TRBJ2-7; CDR3 DNA: TGTGCCAGTAGCTGGGACGGCTCCTACGAGCAGTACTTC; CDR3 protein: CASSWDGSYEQYF
V gene: TRBV5-6; CDR3 length: 14; D gene: -; clone size: -; J gene: TRBJ1-4; CDR3 DNA: TGTGCCAGCAGCTTGGGCGGGGTCGGCGAAAAACTGTTTTTT; CDR3 protein: CASSLGGVGEKLFF
V gene: TRBV5-1; CDR3 length: 14; D gene: TRBD2; clone size: -; J gene: TRBJ2-7; CDR3 DNA: TGCGCCAGCAGCCCTAGCGGGAGATCTTACGAGCAGTACTTC; CDR3 protein: CASSPSGRSYEQYF
V gene: TRBV27; CDR3 length: 14; D gene: TRBD2; clone size: -; J gene: TRBJ2-7; CDR3 DNA: TGTGCCAGCAGTAGACTAGCGACTACCTACGAGCAGTACTTC; CDR3 protein: CASSRLATTYEQYF
V gene: TRBV7-2; CDR3 length: 14; D gene: -; clone size: -; J gene: TRBJ2-7; CDR3 DNA: TGTGCCAGCAGCTTAGATCCCGCGGGGGCCGAGCAGTACTTC; CDR3 protein: CASSLDPAGAEQYF
V gene: TRBV29-1; CDR3 length: 14; D gene: -; clone size: -; J gene: TRBJ2-3; CDR3 DNA: TGCAGCGTTGATGAGGTTAATCATGCAGATACGCAGTATTTT; CDR3 protein: CSVDEVNHADTQYF
V gene: TRBV27; CDR3 length: 15; D gene: -; clone size: -; J gene: TRBJ1-2; CDR3 DNA: TGTGCCAGCAGTTTATCGCTGACAGGAAACTATGGCTACACCTTC; CDR3 protein: CASSLSLTGNYGYTF
V gene: TRBV5-1; CDR3 length: 17; D gene: TRBD2; clone size: -; J gene: TRBJ2-2; CDR3 DNA: TGCGCCAGCAGCTTTCTTCCCGTAGCGGGAAGCACCGGGGAGCTGTTTTTT; CDR3 protein: CASSFLPVAGSTGELFF
V gene: TRBV6-5; CDR3 length: 15; D gene: -; clone size: -; J gene: TRBJ2-4; CDR3 DNA: TGTGCCAGCACCCCGAGCCAGGGACGGGAAAACATTCAGTACTTC; CDR3 protein: CASTPSQGRENIQYF
V gene: TRBV19; CDR3 length: 14; D gene: TRBD2; clone size: -; J gene: TRBJ2-1; CDR3 DNA: TGTGCCAGTCGGACTAGCGGGACAGCGAATGAGCAGTTCTTC; CDR3 protein: CASRTSGTANEQFF
V gene: TRBV4-1; CDR3 length: 20; D gene: TRBD2; clone size: once; J gene: TRBJ2-1; CDR3 DNA: TGCGCCAGCAGTCCTTACTCGGGGACTAGCGGGAGGATTAATCACAATGAGCAGTTCTTC; CDR3 protein: CASSPYSGTSGRINHNEQFF
V gene: TRBV9; CDR3 length: 14; D gene: -; clone size: -; J gene: TRBJ1-5; CDR3 DNA: TGTGCCAGCAGCAGCCAAGGCACCTCTCAGCCCCAGCATTTT; CDR3 protein: CASSSQGTSQPQHF
V gene: TRBV5-4; CDR3 length: 16; D gene: TRBD2; clone size: -; J gene: TRBJ2-1; CDR3 DNA: TGTGCCAGCAGCTTTGGACTAGCGGGAACCTACAATGAGCAGTTCTTC; CDR3 protein: CASSFGLAGTYNEQFF
V gene: TRBV13; CDR3 length: 16; D gene: -; clone size: -; J gene: TRBJ2-3; CDR3 DNA: TGTGCCAGCAGCCTCTCCGGGGCGGGCGGCACAGATACGCAGTATTTT; CDR3 protein: CASSLSGAGGTDTQYF